Listed below are T cell receptor beta chains from one sample, sequenced in a study of blood T cell repertoires in COVID-19. This table comes from immunoSEQ multiplex PCR, and its TCRdb copy is limited to in-frame clones, with some not included. The repertoire holds some 290,000 clones, with approximately 90% as singletons. Sequencing was done on a sample of peripheral blood. The receptors derive from a woman in her 50s who had recovered from COVID-19. CDR3s include the opening cysteine and the closing phenylalanine or tryptophan. D genes are given only for firm matches. Only part of the rows carry a size: once, few, many, or a class if the clone is expanded.

j_call v_call cdr3_length clone_size d_call cdr3_nt cdr3_aa
TRBJ2-7 TRBV6-2/TRBV6-3 15 . TRBD1 TGTGCCAGCAGGCCTCCCGGGACAGGGGCTTACGAGCAGTACTTC CASRPPGTGAYEQYF
TRBJ1-2 TRBV6-5 11 . . TGTGCCAGCAGTCAGGGCTTCGGCTACACCTTC CASSQGFGYTF
TRBJ1-1 TRBV18 14 . . TGTGCCAGCTCACCCGGACAGACGAACACTGAAGCTTTCTTT CASSPGQTNTEAFF
TRBJ2-7 TRBV27 14 once . TGTGCCAGCAGCTGGTCAGGAGGGGTAATCGAGCAGTACTTC CASSWSGGVIEQYF
TRBJ1-2 TRBV6-4 16 . TRBD1 TGTGCCAGCAGTCCCGCTATCACGGACAGGGTAAATGGCTACACCTTC CASSPAITDRVNGYTF
TRBJ2-4 TRBV6-2/TRBV6-3 16 . TRBD2 TGTGCCAGCAGTTTGACTAGCGGGAGGATCGAAAACATTCAGTACTTC CASSLTSGRIENIQYF
TRBJ2-1 TRBV5-1 18 once TRBD2 TGCGCCAGCAGCCATTTACCGCCTCTAGCGGGAGGGCCCGGTGAGCAGTTCTTC CASSHLPPLAGGPGEQFF
TRBJ2-5 TRBV5-4 14 . . TGTGCCAGCAGCTTGGGCGGGGTTAAAGAGACCCAGTACTTC CASSLGGVKETQYF
TRBJ1-2 TRBV19 15 . . TGTGCCAGTAGTAGCCGCAGCCGGGAGCACTATGGCTACACCTTC CASSSRSREHYGYTF
TRBJ2-2 TRBV7-2 15 . . TGTGCCAGCACCCCCGGCGGTACGAACACCGGGGAGCTGTTTTTT CASTPGGTNTGELFF
TRBJ1-6 TRBV20-1 13 . TRBD1 TGCAGTGCTAGTCAGGGGGCGGACTCACCCCTCCACTTT CSASQGADSPLHF
TRBJ2-3 TRBV5-6 15 . TRBD2 TGTGCCAGCAGCTTGGGGCGGGAGTGGTTAGATACGCAGTATTTT CASSLGREWLDTQYF
TRBJ2-7 TRBV19 14 . TRBD1 TGTGCCAGTACCCAAACAGGGGGAGGAGAAGAGCAGTACTTC CASTQTGGGEEQYF
TRBJ2-4 TRBV2 19 . . TGTGCCAGCAGTGAGGGCGTTGGGGGGACTCCTGTAGCCAAAAACATTCAGTACTTC CASSEGVGGTPVAKNIQYF
TRBJ2-2 TRBV5-1 13 . . TGCGCCAGCAGCTTCGCCGGTCCCGGGGAGCTGTTTTTT CASSFAGPGELFF
TRBJ2-5 TRBV19 18 . TRBD2 TGTGCCAGTAGTTCTTCGGGACTAGCGGGGGGGGAGAGAGAGACCCAGTACTTC CASSSSGLAGGERETQYF
TRBJ1-3 TRBV5-1 14 . TRBD1 TGCGCCAGCAGCCCGGACAGGGTTGGAAACACCATATATTTT CASSPDRVGNTIYF
TRBJ2-7 TRBV15 15 . . TGTGCCACCAGCAGAGACCCGGGATTATCCTACGAGCAGTACTTC CATSRDPGLSYEQYF
TRBJ2-7 TRBV5-6 15 . TRBD1 TGTGCCAGCAGCAGACAGGGGGCGACAACGTACGAGCAGTACTTC CASSRQGATTYEQYF
TRBJ2-7 TRBV15 16 few . TGTGCCACCAGCAGAGATGCAGGCCCTACCCCCTACGAGCAGTACTTC CATSRDAGPTPYEQYF
TRBJ2-7 TRBV28 15 . . TGTGCCAGCAGTTTATCTGGGACACCTTCCTACGAGCAGTACTTC CASSLSGTPSYEQYF
TRBJ2-3 TRBV6-4 15 . . TGTGCCAGCAGTGAGGCGGTGGGACTCACAGATACGCAGTATTTT CASSEAVGLTDTQYF
TRBJ2-7 TRBV2 17 . TRBD2 TGTGCCAGCCCGGGAGGGCCCCGGGGGCGAGATGGCGACGAGCAGTACTTC CASPGGPRGRDGDEQYF
TRBJ1-5 TRBV18 15 . TRBD1 TGTGCCAGTAGACGGGACAGGGATAGCAATCAGCCCCAGCATTTT CASRRDRDSNQPQHF
TRBJ1-2 TRBV20-1 14 once TRBD1 TGCAGTGCTAGTTACAGGGGAGCTAACTATGGCTACACCTTC CSASYRGANYGYTF
TRBJ1-6 TRBV9 15 . TRBD1 TGTGCCAGCAGCGTAACGACAGGGATGAATTCACCCCTCCACTTT CASSVTTGMNSPLHF
TRBJ1-2 TRBV18 16 once . TGTGCCAGCTCACCACTGGATGGGGGCGCAAGCTATGGCTACACCTTC CASSPLDGGASYGYTF
TRBJ2-2 TRBV10-2 13 . . TGCGCCAGCAGGCTCGGGGGCACCGGGGAGCTGTTTTTT CASRLGGTGELFF
TRBJ2-7 TRBV11-2 11 . . TGTGCCAGCAGCTTCCGGGGGGAGCAGTACTTC CASSFRGEQYF
TRBJ1-1 TRBV30 13 . TRBD1 TGTGCCTGGAGCGGGACAGTGGGGACTGAAGCTTTCTTT CAWSGTVGTEAFF
TRBJ1-1 TRBV6-2/TRBV6-3 18 . . TGTGCCAGCAGTTACGGCAGAATTAACAGGGCCTTGGGCACTGAAGCTTTCTTT CASSYGRINRALGTEAFF
TRBJ1-2 TRBV5-4 14 . TRBD1 TGTGCCAGCCGCGTCTCAGGGGGCCGCTATGGCTACACCTTC CASRVSGGRYGYTF
TRBJ1-2 TRBV7-2 13 . . TGTGCCAGCAGCTTCCACACTAATAATGGCTACACCTTC CASSFHTNNGYTF
TRBJ2-5 TRBV24-1 15 . . TGTGCCACCAGTGATTCTGCCCGGGTTGGGGAGACCCAGTACTTC CATSDSARVGETQYF
TRBJ2-7 TRBV6-2/TRBV6-3 13 . . TGTGCCAGCAGTTACGTCGGGGACTACGAGCAGTACTTC CASSYVGDYEQYF
TRBJ1-3 TRBV6-4 15 . TRBD1 TGTGCCAGCAGTAAAGGACAGGGCCCTGGAAACACCATATATTTT CASSKGQGPGNTIYF
TRBJ1-1 TRBV13 14 once TRBD1 TGTGCCAGCAGCCCACGACAGGGTAACACTGAAGCTTTCTTT CASSPRQGNTEAFF
TRBJ1-2 TRBV15 13 . . TGTGCCACCAGCAGAGATGAACGGTACTCGTTTACCTTC CATSRDERYSFTF
TRBJ1-6 TRBV7-3 15 once . TGTGCCAGCAGCTTATTACCGGGGAATAATTCACCCCTCCACTTT CASSLLPGNNSPLHF
TRBJ1-1 TRBV6-5 15 . TRBD1 TGTGCCAGCAGTCGCTTCCACAGGGGCAACACTGAAGCTTTCTTT CASSRFHRGNTEAFF
TRBJ1-1 TRBV19 15 . . TGTGCCAGTAGTATCCTCGGTCTCAGGGATACTGAAGCTTTCTTT CASSILGLRDTEAFF
TRBJ2-5 TRBV9 16 . TRBD2 TGTGCCAGCAGCCCTCGGACTAGCGGGGGCCAAGAGACCCAGTACTTC CASSPRTSGGQETQYF
TRBJ1-1 TRBV4-3 14 . . TGCGCCAGCAGCCAAGATCCCATAGGAGCTGAAGCTTTCTTT CASSQDPIGAEAFF
TRBJ2-2 TRBV6-5 15 . . TGTGCCAGCAGCCACGGACGAAGCGGCACCGGGGAGCTGTTTTTT CASSHGRSGTGELFF
TRBJ2-5 TRBV27 15 . TRBD2 TGTGCCAGCAGTTTACGTTTAGCGGGAAAAGAGACCCAGTACTTC CASSLRLAGKETQYF
TRBJ1-2 TRBV30 13 . TRBD1 TGTGCCTGGAGTACGGGACAGGGGTATGGCTACACCTTC CAWSTGQGYGYTF
TRBJ2-3 TRBV10-1 18 . TRBD2 TGCGCCAGCATCGATGGGTTAGCGGGAGATTTTGGCACAGATACGCAGTATTTT CASIDGLAGDFGTDTQYF
TRBJ1-2 TRBV5-4 15 . . TGTGCCAGCAGCCCCATCAACAGGAATAACTATGGCTACACCTTC CASSPINRNNYGYTF
TRBJ2-1 TRBV19 15 . . TGTGCCAGTAGTATTCGGGGGGCCCCCTACAATGAGCAGTTCTTC CASSIRGAPYNEQFF
TRBJ2-4 TRBV19 12 . TRBD1 TGTGCCACCGGGACAGTCCAAAACATTCAGTACTTC CATGTVQNIQYF
TRBJ2-7 TRBV19 14 . TRBD1 TGTGCCAGTAGTGTCGGACAGGGTACCTACGAGCAGTACTTC CASSVGQGTYEQYF
TRBJ1-1 TRBV18 15 . . TGTGCCAGCTCACTCCTAAACGATGATAACACTGAAGCTTTCTTT CASSLLNDDNTEAFF
TRBJ2-5 TRBV30 13 . . TGTGCCTGGAGTGTTCGGACAGAAGAGACCCAGTACTTC CAWSVRTEETQYF
TRBJ2-2 TRBV6-5 14 . . TGTGCCAGCAGGGCGGGGATCTACACCGGGGAGCTGTTTTTT CASRAGIYTGELFF